The entry that follows covers one T cell receptor (beta chain) sequence. Its antigen is currently unknown. Libraries were prepared by immunoSEQ multiplex PCR; TCRdb keeps only in-frame clonotypes and omits some of them. The data hold approximately 350,000 clones, with approximately 83% observed a single time. These data come from a study of Ad26.COV2.S vaccination and SARS-CoV-2 variants. Study in general: Once or twice, 56 days apart, Ad26.COV2.S was delivered intramuscularly. Study-wide results and limits: After vaccination, substantial breadth of spike-specific CD8+ and CD4+ responses was reported. Vaccine recipients surpassed placebo recipients in spike-specific TCR breadth.

Treatment given: around 19 received Ad26.COV2.S at low or high dose, single or two shots; 5 received placebo; per-sample allocation not given. The samples date from day 63 after the first vaccine or placebo injection. Boston supplied an adult donor aged 18-55 years. Trimming took 3 bases from V and 5 from J; bases not matched to a gene: 5. The CDR3 spans 15 residues. CDR1 and CDR2 from the germline V gene are SGHRS and YFSETQ. The specimen was peripheral blood, collected in a trial of Ad26.COV2.S vaccine versus placebo. The receptor's source is a person between 18 and 59 years old who received the Ad26.COV2.S COVID-19 vaccine or a placebo. The genes are TRBV5-1 and TRBJ2-1, with 10 bases that match TRBD2. The CDR3 protein is CASSYLAGANNEQFF. The CDR3 DNA is TGCGCCAGCAGCTATCTAGCGGGAGCTAACAATGAGCAGTTCTTC.